A single sample gave rise to the 21 T cell receptor beta chains below, sequenced in a study of response to subunit inactivated influenza vaccine. TCRdb processed the RT-PCR reads anew with MiXCR; each CDR3 protein has one entry. The sample comprises around 760,000 distinct CDR3 sequences, about 14% of which are singletons, and 6% to 8% rests with the top ten. This material consisted of PBMCs from blood, taken around 14 days before vaccination. The receptors stem from a man in his forties or fifties who received an inactivated influenza vaccine.

This clonotype was counted between two and nine times. The chain combines TRBV20-1 with TRBJ2-7, with 7 bases lining up with TRBD1. The germline V gene has CDR1 DFQATT and CDR2 SNEGSKA (reference sequence). CDR3 length: 14 amino acids. Trimming removed 6 bases from V and 3 bases from J; junction bases left unmatched: 11. The CDR3 here is CSAGAARQGYEQYF. The CDR3 DNA reads as TGCAGTGCCGGCGCCGCGCGACAGGGCTACGAGCAGTACTTC.

The gene calls are TRBV10-3 and TRBJ2-1; the D gene is possibly TRBD2 (5 bases). Germline assignment: CDR1 ENHRY and CDR2 SYGVKD. The CDR3 contains 12 residues. In DNA, the CDR3 is TGTGCTGTCGGGGAGACCTACAATGAGCAGTTCTTC. Its protein is CAVGETYNEQFF.

V is TRBV2 and J is TRBJ2-3; no definite D call. Between the trimmed V and J ends, which lost 4 bases and 2 bases, there was a span of 10 bases. Germline lookup yields CDR1 SNHLY and CDR2 FYNNEI. The CDR3 has 14 residues. CDR3 nucleotides: TGTGCCAGCAGTGCCCCGTACATCACAGATACGCAGTATTTT. It codes for CASSAPYITDTQYF.

There are a few counts of this clonotype. The rearrangement uses TRBV3-1 and TRBJ2-3, with a possible D match to TRBD1 (5 bases). V lost 5 bases and J lost 3, with 15 bases in between. Germline V CDR1 and CDR2: LGHDT, YNNKEL (reference sequence). There are 15 residues in the CDR3. CDR3 sequence: CASSFQRGLTDTQYF. CDR3 nucleotides: TGTGCCAGCAGCTTCCAAAGGGGCTTGACAGATACGCAGTATTTT.

V and J are TRBV20-1 and TRBJ2-7; 8 bases fit TRBD1. J gave up 3 bases and V 4 bases, and 8 bases lay outside the gene matches. The CDR3 contains 14 residues. Germline CDR1 DFQATT, CDR2 SNEGSKA (reference sequence). The CDR3 is CSATETGEVYEQYF. The DNA of the CDR3 is TGCAGTGCTACTGAGACAGGGGAGGTCTACGAGCAGTACTTC.

This clonotype occurred a few times. V is TRBV5-1 and J is TRBJ2-4; D remains unclear. The V gene lost 0 bases and the J gene lost 5 bases, with 6 bases spanning the gap. This CDR3 comprises 13 residues. From germline, CDR1 is SGHRS and CDR2 YFSETQ. In nucleotides, the CDR3 is TGCGCCAGCAGCTTGGATCAGGAAAACATTCAGTACTTC. Its translation: CASSLDQENIQYF. Based on the CDR3 plus reference TRBV5-1 and TRBJ2-4, the full variable domain is KAGVTQTPRYLIKTRGQQVTLSCSPISGHRSVSWYQQTPGQGLQFLFEYFSETQRNKGNFPGRFSGRQFSNSRSEMNVSTLELGDSALYLCASSLDQENIQYFGAGTRLSVL.

This clonotype was seen a handful of times. This CDR3 is CSARGTGDPYNEQFF. In DNA, the CDR3 is TGCAGTGCTAGAGGAACGGGGGATCCCTACAATGAGCAGTTCTTC. The V gene is TRBV20-1, the J gene TRBJ2-1; possible D gene TRBD2, 6 bases. The CDR3 runs 15 residues. Germline V gene sequence: CDR1 DFQATT, CDR2 SNEGSKA (reference sequence). Trimming stripped 1 base from V and 2 bases from J, with 12 bases between.

This clonotype was detected many times. CDR3 in amino acids: CASSDQGGRTDTQYF. CDR3 nucleotide sequence: TGTGCCAGCAGTGATCAGGGAGGGCGCACAGATACGCAGTATTTT. The V and J genes are TRBV25-1 and TRBJ2-3; 7 bases agree with TRBD2. The CDR3 is made up of 15 amino acids. From germline, CDR1 is MGHDK and CDR2 SYGVNS. With 3 bases clipped from V and 1 base from J, the junction kept 4 bases outside the gene matches.

This chain uses TRBV14 with TRBJ2-5; TRBD1 matches at 8 bases. This CDR3 comprises 14 residues. Per germline, CDR1 SGHDN and CDR2 FVKESK. V dropped 4 bases and J dropped 2; count of bases not matched to a gene: 3. In DNA form, the CDR3 reads TGTGCCAGCAGCCGATGGACAGGGCAAGAGACCCAGTACTTC. Translating gives CASSRWTGQETQYF.

A few counts support this clonotype. This chain joins TRBV7-6 and TRBJ2-1; 8 bases match TRBD2. Germline assignment: CDR1 SGHVS and CDR2 FNYEAQ. The CDR3 has 15 amino acids. The junction had 7 bases not matched to a gene; V was cut back by 3 bases and J by 6 bases. The CDR3 DNA is TGTGCCAGCAGCTTCTACTCCGGGACTAGCAATGAGCAGTTCTTC. This codes for CASSFYSGTSNEQFF.

This chain uses TRBV4-3 with TRBJ2-1, with D possibly matching TRBD2 (6 bases). Germline values: CDR1 LGHNA, CDR2 YSLEER. V gave up 1 base and J gave up 4 bases, with 20 bases separating them. The CDR3 runs to 18 residues. The CDR3 loop is CASSQGGEYSGPYNEQFF. CDR3 DNA: TGCGCCAGCAGCCAAGGAGGGGAATATAGCGGACCTTACAATGAGCAGTTCTTC.

The table lists this clonotype with a few counts. The V gene is TRBV15, the J gene TRBJ2-4; maybe TRBD2 (6 bases). The V end lost 0 bases, the J end lost 8 bases, and 17 bases lay between the germline ends. Per germline, CDR1 LNHNV and CDR2 YYDKDF (reference sequence). The CDR3 is 16 amino acids. CDR3 nucleotide sequence: TGTGCCACCAGCAGAGAAGGTCCGAGCCGGAGGGACATTCAGTACTTC. This translates into CATSREGPSRRDIQYF.

As DNA, the CDR3 is TGTGCCACCCGGAGAGGGGGAGGGGAGACCCAGTACTTC. This sequence encodes CATRRGGGETQYF. The rearrangement uses TRBV6-1 and TRBJ2-5; a possible D gene is TRBD2 (7 bases). Germline CDR1 and CDR2: MNHNS and SASEGT. The CDR3 sequence is 13 residues long. The V end was cut by 10 bases, the J end by 5 bases, with 17 bases between.

This clonotype was observed at least ten times. The chain employs TRBV28 and TRBJ2-7; D might be TRBD1 (5 bases). Germline assignment: CDR1 MDHEN and CDR2 SYDVKM. V dropped 11 bases and J dropped 3 bases, with 17 bases sitting between them. The CDR3 spans 13 residues. Here the CDR3 reads CAPLGQGYYEQYF. For the CDR3, the DNA is TGTGCCCCCTTAGGGCAGGGATACTACGAGCAGTACTTC. Combining the CDR3 with reference TRBV28 and TRBJ2-7 gives the whole variable domain DVKVTQSSRYLVKRTGEKVFLECVQDMDHENMFWYRQDPGLGLRLIYFSYDVKMKEKGDIPEGYSVSREKKERFSLILESASTNQTSMYLCAPLGQGYYEQYFGPGTRLTVT.

This clonotype has just a few counts. This chain joins TRBV6-2 or TRBV6-3 and TRBJ2-7; D assignment may be TRBD1 or TRBD2 (6 bases each). V was shortened by 6 bases and J by 4 bases, with 16 bases between the two germline ends. The CDR3 has 14 amino acids. Germline-derived CDR1 and CDR2 are MNHEY and SVGEGT. The CDR3 reads CASRPGHGLYEQYF. As DNA, the CDR3 is TGTGCCAGCAGACCGGGACATGGACTATACGAGCAGTACTTC.

The chain is built from TRBV5-5 and TRBJ2-1, with a tentative D call TRBD1 (5 bases). This CDR3 is built from 13 residues. Germline V gives CDR1 SGHKS, CDR2 YYEKEE (reference sequence). Deletions cut 0 bases from V and 15 bases from J, with 16 bases between. The CDR3 nucleotides read TGTGCCAGCAGCTTGGTACTGGCAGGGTTTCTGTTCTTC. It translates to CASSLVLAGFLFF.

This clonotype was found many times. The chain recombines TRBV12-3 or TRBV12-4 with TRBJ1-3; the match to TRBD1 covers 7 bases. V dropped 5 bases and J dropped 0; count of bases not matched to a gene: 4. This CDR3 region has 15 residues. The CDR3 spells CASSRDRASGNTIYF. The CDR3 coding sequence is TGTGCCAGCAGTCGTGACAGGGCCTCTGGAAACACCATATATTTT.

This chain connects TRBV20-1 to TRBJ1-5; the D gene is possibly TRBD1 (5 bases). Germline CDR1 and CDR2: DFQATT and SNEGSKA (reference sequence). This CDR3 has 14 amino acids. V lost 6 bases to trimming and J lost 3 bases, with 15 bases between them. The DNA of the CDR3 is TGCAGTGCCCAGGGAGGGTTTAACAATCAGCCCCAGCATTTT. Protein product: CSAQGGFNNQPQHF.

This clonotype was counted at least ten times. This chain uses TRBV14 with TRBJ1-6; TRBD1 might be the D (6 bases). V was cut by 3 bases and J by 8 bases, with 11 bases left in between. The CDR3 runs to 14 residues. CDR1 and CDR2 (germline): SGHDN, FVKESK. The CDR3, as DNA: TGTGCCAGCAGCCAGAGGGGGAGCGATTCACCCCTCCACTTT. This translates into CASSQRGSDSPLHF.

This clonotype was observed a few times. Mismatch with germline at one junction end may stem from a read error. J is TRBJ2-7 and V is TRBV12-3 or TRBV12-4, with 8 positions matching TRBD2. This CDR3 has 14 amino acids. CDR3 loop: CASSFGGDSSEQYF. CDR3 sequence (DNA): TGTGCCAGCAGTTTCGGGGGGGACTCCTCCGAGCAGTACTTC.

The V call is TRBV4-3, the J call TRBJ1-6; D gene uncertain. The CDR3 totals 17 residues. Trimming took off 1 base at V and 6 bases at J, with 16 bases between the two ends. Germline CDR1 and CDR2: LGHNA and YSLEER. CDR3 region: CASSQGETSDFNSPLHF. The CDR3, as DNA: TGCGCCAGCAGCCAAGGGGAGACGTCGGATTTTAATTCACCCCTCCACTTT.